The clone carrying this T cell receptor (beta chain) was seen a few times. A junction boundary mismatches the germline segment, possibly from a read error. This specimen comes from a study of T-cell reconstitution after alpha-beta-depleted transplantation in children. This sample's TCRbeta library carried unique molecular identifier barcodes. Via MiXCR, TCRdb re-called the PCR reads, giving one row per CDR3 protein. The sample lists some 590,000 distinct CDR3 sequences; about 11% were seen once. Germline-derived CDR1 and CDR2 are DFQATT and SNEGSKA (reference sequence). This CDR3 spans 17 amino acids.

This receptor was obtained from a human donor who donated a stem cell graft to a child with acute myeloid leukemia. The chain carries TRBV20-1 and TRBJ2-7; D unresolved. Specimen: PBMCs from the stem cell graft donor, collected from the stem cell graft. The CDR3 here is CCARDLFVQGRSYEQYF. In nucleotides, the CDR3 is TGCTGTGCTAGAGATCTCTTTGTGCAAGGCAGATCCTACGAGCAGTACTTC.